A selection of T cell receptor beta chains follows, all from one sample in a study of CD8 T cells in ankylosing spondylitis. Each CDR3 protein gets one entry after TCRdb re-called the 5' RACE reads with MiXCR. Among more than 150,000 distinct CDR3 sequences listed, 13% were seen once. Sequencing was done on a sample of blood, either unsorted or a sorted T cell fraction (not recorded which). The receptors were sampled from a female donor with ankylosing spondylitis or in good health (not recorded which). Each CDR3 is given with its conserved first and last residue. Fields, in order: D gene, CDR3 length, V gene, CDR3 protein. A D gene is named only where the DNA matches it firmly.

>TRBD1|16|TRBV6-5
CASSYFADRGSSPLHF
>NA|16|TRBV7-6
CASSLVRDSSSYEQYF
>TRBD1|15|TRBV5-1
CASTFQAGGTNEQFF
>NA|15|TRBV7-2
CASSFTDYYGNTIYF
>TRBD1|13|TRBV29-1
CSVPGTGKETQYF
>NA|14|TRBV19
CASSIPGRTDEAFF
>TRBD1|18|TRBV11-1
CASSTAMTGGSDTGELFF
>NA|16|TRBV20-1
CSASATQSSGANVLTF
>TRBD1|15|TRBV5-1
CASSLTGQGRDTQYF
>NA|14|TRBV20-1
CSARVGGDREKLFF
>NA|14|TRBV10-3
CAISESTAGQPQHF
>TRBD1|18|TRBV2
CASSGPKTGGKGWNEQFF
>NA|12|TRBV29-1
CSVLGWNTEAFF
>TRBD1|14|TRBV24-1
CATSSGQGSYEQYF
>NA|13|TRBV5-1
CASSSFPGREQFF
>NA|13|TRBV20-1
CSAYRVGQETQYF
>TRBD2|15|TRBV7-6
CASSVTSGNLYEQYF
>TRBD1|16|TRBV12-3/TRBV12-4
CASSQGDPTTNEKLFF
>NA|12|TRBV20-1
CSTVIGDTEAFF
>NA|16|TRBV6-2/TRBV6-3
CASSYPNGQGTGELFF
>TRBD1|13|TRBV6-1
CASSDRTGYGYTF
>TRBD1|16|TRBV7-2
CASSPTMQGAGYGYTF
>NA|14|TRBV20-1
CSASPPQRHNEQFF
>TRBD1|16|TRBV5-1
CASSLGTGGRTDTQYF
>NA|14|TRBV5-1
CASSLNRAGYEQYF
>NA|14|TRBV27
CPRREVLFRAEQYF
>TRBD2|12|TRBV20-1
CSARLPSGSSLF